This is a list of T cell receptor beta chains from one sample in a study of spatial heterogeneity in lung cancer. MiXCR, applied by TCRdb to the 5' RACE reads, yields one record per CDR3 protein. This sample carries about 75,000 distinct CDR3 sequences, 10% to 15% of them seen once, and the ten largest clones take roughly 6.9%. Specimen: PBMCs, collected at surgery. The source is a male donor with early-stage non-small cell lung cancer. The CDR3 runs from the conserved cysteine through the conserved F or W. The D gene is left open where the match is weak. Only part of the rows carry a size: once, few, many, or a class if the clone is expanded.

d_call: NA; v_call: TRBV12-3/TRBV12-4; j_call: TRBJ1-1; clone_size: NA; cdr3_aa: CARSFTTEAFF; cdr3_nt: TGTGCCCGCAGTTTTACCACTGAAGCTTTCTTT
d_call: TRBD1; v_call: TRBV3-1; j_call: TRBJ2-2; clone_size: few; cdr3_aa: CASSRRTGESGELFF; cdr3_nt: TGTGCCAGCAGCCGCAGGACAGGGGAGTCCGGGGAGCTGTTTTTT
d_call: NA; v_call: TRBV12-3/TRBV12-4; j_call: TRBJ2-5; clone_size: NA; cdr3_aa: CASRSSRGYQETQYF; cdr3_nt: TGTGCCAGCAGATCCTCGCGAGGGTACCAAGAGACCCAGTACTTC
d_call: TRBD2; v_call: TRBV7-9; j_call: TRBJ2-1; clone_size: NA; cdr3_aa: CASSPGASGMGEQFF; cdr3_nt: TGTGCCAGCAGCCCCGGGGCTAGCGGGATGGGTGAGCAGTTCTTC
d_call: NA; v_call: TRBV10-3; j_call: TRBJ2-2; clone_size: NA; cdr3_aa: CAISPGGELFF; cdr3_nt: TGTGCCATCAGTCCCGGCGGGGAGCTGTTTTTT
d_call: NA; v_call: TRBV20-1; j_call: TRBJ2-3; clone_size: NA; cdr3_aa: CSARTLPTDTQYF; cdr3_nt: TGCAGTGCACGGACTTTACCCACAGATACGCAGTATTTT
d_call: NA; v_call: TRBV29-1; j_call: TRBJ2-1; clone_size: few; cdr3_aa: CSVPPQHSYNEQFF; cdr3_nt: TGCAGCGTTCCCCCCCAGCACTCCTACAATGAGCAGTTCTTC
d_call: TRBD1; v_call: TRBV12-3/TRBV12-4; j_call: TRBJ1-4; clone_size: few; cdr3_aa: CASSPRDRVGEKLFF; cdr3_nt: TGTGCCAGCAGCCCCCGGGACAGGGTTGGTGAAAAACTGTTTTTT
d_call: NA; v_call: TRBV6-1; j_call: TRBJ1-5; clone_size: few; cdr3_aa: CASSEVQGRPQHF; cdr3_nt: TGTGCCAGCAGTGAAGTACAAGGGCGGCCCCAGCATTTT
d_call: NA; v_call: TRBV20-1; j_call: TRBJ1-1; clone_size: many; cdr3_aa: CSATRVEAFF; cdr3_nt: TGCAGTGCTACTCGTGTGGAAGCTTTCTTT
d_call: NA; v_call: TRBV3-1; j_call: TRBJ2-3; clone_size: few; cdr3_aa: CASSQGTSTDTQYF; cdr3_nt: TGTGCCAGCAGCCAAGGGACTAGCACAGATACGCAGTATTTT
d_call: TRBD2; v_call: TRBV10-3; j_call: TRBJ2-1; clone_size: NA; cdr3_aa: CAIQMLAGNEQFF; cdr3_nt: TGTGCCATCCAAATGTTAGCGGGGAATGAGCAGTTCTTC
d_call: NA; v_call: TRBV7-9; j_call: TRBJ1-1; clone_size: NA; cdr3_aa: CASSLGPDRRSEAFF; cdr3_nt: TGTGCCAGCAGCTTAGGCCCTGACAGGAGGTCTGAAGCTTTCTTT
d_call: NA; v_call: TRBV14; j_call: TRBJ1-5; clone_size: few; cdr3_aa: CASSRGADQPQHF; cdr3_nt: TGTGCCAGCAGCCGAGGGGCTGATCAGCCCCAGCATTTT
d_call: TRBD2; v_call: TRBV12-3/TRBV12-4; j_call: TRBJ2-1; clone_size: many; cdr3_aa: CASSLGTRDEQFF; cdr3_nt: TGTGCCAGCAGTCTCGGGACTAGGGATGAGCAGTTCTTC
d_call: TRBD2; v_call: TRBV27; j_call: TRBJ2-7; clone_size: few; cdr3_aa: CASSHPGGEQYF; cdr3_nt: TGTGCCAGCTCTCACCCGGGGGGCGAGCAGTACTTC
d_call: NA; v_call: TRBV30; j_call: TRBJ2-5; clone_size: many; cdr3_aa: CACSTSETQYF; cdr3_nt: TGTGCCTGCTCCACGTCCGAGACCCAGTACTTC
d_call: NA; v_call: TRBV11-3; j_call: TRBJ2-3; clone_size: few; cdr3_aa: CASSLGPAHTQYF; cdr3_nt: TGTGCCAGCAGCTTAGGTCCAGCCCATACGCAGTATTTT
d_call: NA; v_call: TRBV9; j_call: TRBJ2-2; clone_size: few; cdr3_aa: CASSVQAPNTGELFF; cdr3_nt: TGTGCCAGCAGCGTTCAAGCGCCGAACACCGGGGAGCTGTTTTTT
d_call: TRBD1; v_call: TRBV4-1; j_call: TRBJ2-7; clone_size: many; cdr3_aa: CASSYTGESYEQYF; cdr3_nt: TGCGCCAGCAGCTATACAGGGGAAAGCTACGAGCAGTACTTC
d_call: NA; v_call: TRBV18; j_call: TRBJ2-5; clone_size: few; cdr3_aa: CASSPPGPRETQYF; cdr3_nt: TGTGCCAGCTCACCTCCGGGACCCCGAGAGACCCAGTACTTC
d_call: NA; v_call: TRBV7-2; j_call: TRBJ1-2; clone_size: many; cdr3_aa: CASSLLRPPFVF; cdr3_nt: TGTGCCAGCAGCTTACTGCGCCCCCCGTTTGTGTTC
d_call: TRBD1; v_call: TRBV30; j_call: TRBJ2-2; clone_size: few; cdr3_aa: CAWSVRTGMEAGELFF; cdr3_nt: TGTGCCTGGAGTGTACGGACAGGGATGGAAGCCGGGGAGCTGTTTTTT
d_call: NA; v_call: TRBV4-3; j_call: TRBJ2-7; clone_size: many; cdr3_aa: CASSQGYGASYEQYF; cdr3_nt: TGCGCCAGCAGCCAAGGATACGGGGCCTCCTACGAGCAGTACTTC
d_call: NA; v_call: TRBV7-3; j_call: TRBJ2-5; clone_size: few; cdr3_aa: CASSRGGEETQYF; cdr3_nt: TGTGCCAGCAGCCGAGGCGGGGAAGAGACCCAGTACTTC
d_call: NA; v_call: TRBV7-2; j_call: TRBJ1-1; clone_size: NA; cdr3_aa: CASSKLQVLDTEAFF; cdr3_nt: TGTGCCAGCAGCAAATTACAGGTCTTGGACACTGAAGCTTTCTTT
d_call: NA; v_call: TRBV7-9; j_call: TRBJ2-1; clone_size: NA; cdr3_aa: CASTFTSPLGEQFF; cdr3_nt: TGTGCCAGCACCTTCACCAGTCCTCTTGGTGAGCAGTTCTTC
d_call: NA; v_call: TRBV7-9; j_call: TRBJ2-1; clone_size: NA; cdr3_aa: CASSLAGFDEQFF; cdr3_nt: TGTGCCAGCAGCTTAGCGGGGTTTGATGAGCAGTTCTTC
d_call: TRBD2; v_call: TRBV2; j_call: TRBJ2-3; clone_size: many; cdr3_aa: CASSERTSGRPGAADTQYF; cdr3_nt: TGTGCCAGCAGTGAACGGACTAGCGGGAGGCCCGGAGCGGCAGATACGCAGTATTTT
d_call: NA; v_call: TRBV11-2; j_call: TRBJ2-1; clone_size: many; cdr3_aa: CASSLAGTYNEQFF; cdr3_nt: TGTGCCAGCAGCTTAGCGGGAACATACAATGAGCAGTTCTTC
d_call: NA; v_call: TRBV4-3; j_call: TRBJ2-1; clone_size: few; cdr3_aa: CASSQLASTFGEQFF; cdr3_nt: TGCGCCAGCAGCCAACTAGCGTCGACCTTCGGTGAGCAGTTCTTC
d_call: TRBD1; v_call: TRBV13; j_call: TRBJ2-1; clone_size: NA; cdr3_aa: CASSLASGGEFF; cdr3_nt: TGTGCCAGCAGCTTAGCCTCAGGGGGCGAGTTCTTC